What follows describes a single T cell receptor beta chain. Its antigen is still unknown. Assay: immunoSEQ multiplex PCR; the TCRdb copy retains only in-frame clones and omits some. Of tens of thousands of clones listed, about 88% are singletons. Germline-derived CDR1 and CDR2 are SGHRS and YFSETQ. V was clipped by 5 bases and J by 1 base, with 12 bases between them. The CDR3 has 14 amino acids. The sample comes from a study of T cell responses to AZD1222 COVID-19 vaccine. Findings of the study overall: Unmutated variant regions are reportedly targeted by nearly half of spike-specific TCRs. No repertoire was sampled before or during the peak T cell response, only after it.

Pooling covered second doses at about 4 or about 12 weeks. This specimen was peripheral blood, taken 28 days after the second AZD1222 dose. The sequence derives from an adult who received the AZD1222 COVID-19 vaccine. The V and J genes are TRBV5-1 and TRBJ1-2, with a weak D call TRBD1 (5 bases). The CDR3 DNA follows: TGCGCCAGCAGTTCCTCGGGGGGTAACTATGGCTACACCTTC. Amino acids: CASSSSGGNYGYTF.